This T cell receptor (beta chain) originates from a study of shared clonotypes between healthy human individuals. The study, taken as a whole, reports: Shared across several donors were about 4.8% of the naive CD4 clonotypes.

The CDR3 is made up of 13 amino acids. Per the germline V gene, CDR1 is ENHRY and CDR2 is SYGVKD. TCRdb keeps only in-frame clones here, not all; method: immunoSEQ multiplex PCR. This table holds roughly 590,000 clones, roughly 96% found once. Of note for this clone: The target antigen is unknown. One end of the junction is discordant with germline, which a read error may explain.

Terminally differentiated effector memory CD45RA+ cells were excluded from the naive CD8 cells, which were CD45RO-negative and positively selected for CCR7. The rearrangement uses TRBV10-3 and TRBJ2-7; tentatively, D is TRBD2 (6 bases). The specimen sequenced was naive CD8+ T cells sorted from blood. The clonotype originates from a woman younger than 45 in good health. CDR3 region: CATSVGSSYEQYF. The CDR3 nucleotides read TGTGCCACCAGTGTCGGGAGCTCCTACGAGCAGTACTTC.